This T cell receptor beta chain appears in the sequencing data of a study of T-cell reconstitution after alpha-beta-depleted transplantation in children. Study-level findings and limits: The authors attributed T-cell counts and diversity one year after transplant mostly to newly produced T cells.

This clonotype was counted many times. Its specificity is unknown. The TCRbeta library incorporated unique molecular identifiers. TCRdb reprocessed the PCR reads via MiXCR and lists one record per CDR3 protein. In the table there are 190,000 or so distinct CDR3 sequences, around 5.9% of which are singletons. The CDR3 sequence is 16 residues long. Germline V CDR1 and CDR2: DFQATT, SNEGSKA (reference sequence). Trimming removed 6 bases from V and 2 bases from J, with 20 bases in between. The chain carries TRBV20-1 and TRBJ1-5; a weak D match, TRBD1 (5 bases). The input for sequencing was PBMCs, taken before TCRalphabeta/CD19-depleted stem cell transplant. The clonotype originates from a girl under three years old with combined immunodeficiency, due to receive a stem cell transplant. This chain's CDR3 is CSAGPWDFLGNQPQHF. In DNA, the CDR3 is TGCAGTGCCGGGCCGTGGGACTTTCTGGGCAATCAGCCCCAGCATTTT.